The source of this TCR beta chain is a study of beta chain features in type 1 diabetes. Study summary: Across all samples, fewer than 140 million sorted cells were examined.

This clone occurred a few times. The target antigen is unknown. Study-wide results and limits: Patients with type 1 diabetes showed fewer VDJ junction insertions and more deletions. A moderate, significant TCRB CDR3 shortening appeared in type 1 diabetes across four CD4+ subsets.

Isolated RNA was reverse transcribed in full, so expressed TCRB transcripts were sequenced. TCRdb's copy holds only in-frame clones and misses some; the assay was immunoSEQ multiplex PCR. The top ten hold 1.4% of the sample, which has about 140,000 clones, 6.9% seen once. This TCR was sampled from a woman aged 25-40 years in good health. The sequenced sample consisted of central memory CD4+ T cells from blood.

The CDR3, as DNA: TGCGCCAGCAGCCAAGTACTAGCGGGAGGGTATCGAGAGACCCAGTACTTC. It specifies CASSQVLAGGYRETQYF. The V and J genes are TRBV4-3 and TRBJ2-5, with 13 bases lining up with TRBD2. The CDR3 is made up of 17 amino acids. Losses at the gene ends were 1 base for V and 4 bases for J; bases not matched to a gene: 6. Germline assignment: CDR1 LGHNA and CDR2 YSLEER.